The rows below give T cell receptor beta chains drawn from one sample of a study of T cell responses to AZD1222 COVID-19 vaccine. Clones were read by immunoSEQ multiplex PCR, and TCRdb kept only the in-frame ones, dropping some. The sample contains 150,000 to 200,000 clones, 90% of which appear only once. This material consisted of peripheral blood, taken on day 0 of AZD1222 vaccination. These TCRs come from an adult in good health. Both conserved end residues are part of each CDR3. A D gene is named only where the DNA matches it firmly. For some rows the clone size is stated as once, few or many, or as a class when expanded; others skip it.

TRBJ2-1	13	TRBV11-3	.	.	CASSLGAENEQFF	TGTGCCAGCAGCTTAGGGGCCGAAAATGAGCAGTTCTTC
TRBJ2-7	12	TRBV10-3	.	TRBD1	CATGQAGYEQYF	TGTGCCACCGGACAGGCGGGCTACGAGCAGTACTTC
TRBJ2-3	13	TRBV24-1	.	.	CATSDFSGDTQYF	TGTGCCACCAGTGATTTCAGTGGAGATACGCAGTATTTT
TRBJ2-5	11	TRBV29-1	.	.	CSVNSVETQYF	TGCAGCGTTAATAGCGTGGAGACCCAGTACTTC
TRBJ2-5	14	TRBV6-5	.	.	CASSPLGTRETQYF	TGTGCCAGCAGTCCCCTCGGCACCCGGGAGACCCAGTACTTC
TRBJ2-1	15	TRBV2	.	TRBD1	CASRPTGSSYNEQFF	TGTGCCAGCAGGCCGACAGGGTCCTCCTACAATGAGCAGTTCTTC
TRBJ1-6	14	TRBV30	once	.	CAWSGGSYNSPLHF	TGTGCCTGGAGTGGGGGCTCCTATAATTCACCCCTCCACTTT
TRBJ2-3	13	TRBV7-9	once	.	CASSRGTTDTQYF	TGTGCCAGCAGCCGCGGCACCACAGATACGCAGTATTTT
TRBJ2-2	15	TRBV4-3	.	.	CASSQARRNTGELFF	TGCGCCAGCAGCCAAGCCAGACGGAACACCGGGGAGCTGTTTTTT
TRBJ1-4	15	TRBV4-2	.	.	CASSLLRGAGEKLFF	TGTGCCAGCAGCCTATTGCGGGGTGCGGGTGAAAAACTGTTTTTT
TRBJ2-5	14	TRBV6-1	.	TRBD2	CASSEGLAEETQYF	TGTGCCAGCAGTGAAGGACTAGCCGAAGAGACCCAGTACTTC
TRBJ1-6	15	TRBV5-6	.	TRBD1	CASSLTTGINSPLHF	TGTGCCAGCAGCTTGACGACAGGGATTAATTCACCCCTCCACTTT
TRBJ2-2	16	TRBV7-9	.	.	CASSLARSANTGELFF	TGTGCCAGCAGCTTAGCGCGTTCTGCGAACACCGGGGAGCTGTTTTTT
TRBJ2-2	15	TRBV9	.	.	CASSVGVTPTGELFF	TGTGCCAGCAGCGTAGGGGTGACACCCACCGGGGAGCTGTTTTTT
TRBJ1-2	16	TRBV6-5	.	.	CASSYLSGMTSYGYTF	TGTGCCAGCAGTTACTTATCAGGGATGACCTCCTATGGCTACACCTTC
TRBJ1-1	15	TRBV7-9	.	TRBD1	CASSLGDRVNTEAFF	TGTGCCAGCAGCTTAGGGGACAGAGTGAACACTGAAGCTTTCTTT
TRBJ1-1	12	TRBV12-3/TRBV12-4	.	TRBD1	CASRTGGTEAFF	TGTGCCAGCAGGACAGGGGGCACTGAAGCTTTCTTT
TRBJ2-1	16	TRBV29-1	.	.	CSVDDVGVAPVNEQFF	TGCAGCGTTGACGATGTAGGGGTGGCCCCCGTCAATGAGCAGTTCTTC
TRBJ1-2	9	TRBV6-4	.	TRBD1	CATGGDSLF	TGTGCCACCGGAGGGGACAGCCTCTTC
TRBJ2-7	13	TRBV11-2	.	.	CASSAGLPYEQYF	TGTGCCAGCAGTGCGGGGCTACCCTACGAGCAGTACTTC
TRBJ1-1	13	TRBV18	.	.	CASSPKENTEAFF	TGTGCCAGCTCACCTAAAGAGAACACTGAAGCTTTCTTT
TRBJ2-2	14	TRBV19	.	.	CASSLDRFSGELFF	TGTGCCAGTAGCCTAGACAGATTCTCCGGGGAGCTGTTTTTT
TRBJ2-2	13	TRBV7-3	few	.	CASSTAPTGELFF	TGTGCCAGCAGCACCGCCCCCACCGGGGAGCTGTTTTTT
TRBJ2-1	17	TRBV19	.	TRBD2	CASSIGSGGDSYNEQFF	TGTGCCAGTAGTATAGGAAGCGGGGGCGACTCCTACAATGAGCAGTTCTTC
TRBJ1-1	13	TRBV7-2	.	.	CASSWGRNTEAFF	TGTGCCAGCAGCTGGGGCCGGAACACTGAAGCTTTCTTT
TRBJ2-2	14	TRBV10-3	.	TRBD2	CATRSGGNTGELFF	TGTGCCACCAGGAGCGGGGGCAACACCGGGGAGCTGTTTTTT
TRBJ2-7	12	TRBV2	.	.	CASSLDRNEQYF	TGTGCCAGCAGTTTAGACAGGAACGAGCAGTACTTC
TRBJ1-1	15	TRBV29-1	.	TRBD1	CSVEGRQGANTEAFF	TGCAGCGTTGAAGGGCGACAGGGGGCGAACACTGAAGCTTTCTTT
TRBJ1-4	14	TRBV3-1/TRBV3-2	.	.	CASRRWGEEEKLFF	TGTGCCAGCAGGCGGTGGGGAGAAGAAGAAAAACTGTTTTTT
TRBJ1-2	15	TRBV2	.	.	CASSPLSGVPYGYTF	TGTGCCAGCAGTCCTCTCTCAGGGGTCCCCTATGGCTACACCTTC
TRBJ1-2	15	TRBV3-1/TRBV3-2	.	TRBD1	CASSQLTGFSYGYTF	TGTGCCAGCAGCCAATTGACAGGGTTCAGCTATGGCTACACCTTC
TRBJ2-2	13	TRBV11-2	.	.	CASSFGEPGELFF	TGTGCCAGCAGCTTTGGAGAACCCGGGGAGCTGTTTTTT
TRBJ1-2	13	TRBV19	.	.	CASSSMGVYGYTF	TGTGCCAGTAGTTCCATGGGGGTTTATGGCTACACCTTC
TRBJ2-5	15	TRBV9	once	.	CASSVASGYQETQYF	TGTGCCAGCAGCGTAGCCTCGGGGTACCAAGAGACCCAGTACTTC
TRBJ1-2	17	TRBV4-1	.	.	CASSKEGTGVANYGYTF	TGCGCCAGCAGCAAGGAAGGGACGGGGGTCGCTAACTATGGCTACACCTTC
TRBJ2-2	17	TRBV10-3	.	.	CAISGMVTGPDTGELFF	TGTGCCATCAGTGGAATGGTAACGGGACCGGACACCGGGGAGCTGTTTTTT
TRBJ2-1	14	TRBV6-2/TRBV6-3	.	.	CASSYGGPYNEQFF	TGTGCCAGCAGTTATGGGGGACCCTACAATGAGCAGTTCTTC
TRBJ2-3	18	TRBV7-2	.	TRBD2	CASSGSGTSGGRGDTQYF	TGTGCCAGCAGCGGCTCCGGGACTAGCGGGGGGCGGGGAGATACGCAGTATTTT
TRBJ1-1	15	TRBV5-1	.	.	CASSLGPGLETEAFF	TGCGCCAGCAGCTTGGGTCCGGGGCTGGAGACTGAAGCTTTCTTT
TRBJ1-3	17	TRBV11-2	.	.	CASSLVRGGTSGNTIYF	TGTGCCAGCAGCTTAGTCCGGGGGGGGACCTCTGGAAACACCATATATTTT
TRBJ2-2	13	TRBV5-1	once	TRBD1	CASSFMTGGELFF	TGCGCCAGCAGCTTCATGACAGGGGGGGAGCTGTTTTTT
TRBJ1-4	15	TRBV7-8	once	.	CASSLAGATNEKLFF	TGTGCCAGCAGCTTAGCGGGGGCCACTAATGAAAAACTGTTTTTT